At least ten counts were recorded for the clone carrying this T cell receptor (beta chain). Antigen: not known. This record belongs to a study of T cells in Graves' hyperthyroidism and ophthalmopathy. Study background: Once the initial diagnosis was made, peripheral blood was obtained before any treatment.

V was pared by 2 bases and J by 8 bases, with 9 bases between. Germline CDR1 reads MNHEY; CDR2 reads SVGEGT. The CDR3 runs to 12 residues. The investigators amplified TCR beta CDR3 regions from RNA transcripts. Carried out on the TCR CDR3, a first-round RT-PCR used the HTBI primer set. A single record per CDR3 protein comes from TCRdb applying MiXCR to the multiplex PCR reads. The sample has a few hundred thousand distinct CDR3 sequences; less than 20% are singletons. Duration under 3 months, a NOSPECS grade of at least 4, and a Clinical Activity Score of at least 3 characterized the ophthalmopathy patients. Each diagnosis was grounded in clinical symptoms, serum thyroxine and TRAb, thyroid ultrasound, and orbital computed tomography. Study outcomes and limitations: Most thyroid clonotypes that were expanded above 0.001 also turned up in blood.

The sample taken for sequencing was blood. This chain joins TRBV6-2 or TRBV6-3 and TRBJ1-1; D is undetermined. This TCR was sampled from a man younger than 30 with Graves' ophthalmopathy. CDR3 amino acids: CASSYGPWEAFF. Written as DNA, the CDR3 is TGTGCCAGCAGTTACGGCCCGTGGGAAGCTTTCTTT.